These 26 T cell receptor beta chains were all obtained from the same sample, sequenced in a study of blood T cells in healthy people across ages (dated by TCRdb to the mid-2010s). The method was 5' RACE. The sequencing machine was an Illumina HiSeq 2500. A second about 7 to 11 cycle PCR used a sample-barcoded 5' primer and a J-beta primer mix. TCRdb passed the public sequencing reads through fastp at Q25 and MiXCR, retaining productive beta sequences. All rows with the same CDR3 protein become a single entry with the most common DNA and genes. Counted in this sample were approximately 1.5 million distinct CDR3 sequences; approximately 42% of them appeared once. The ten largest clones take up roughly 3.7% of the sample. Sequenced material: blood. The receptors stem from a young woman in good health.

The genes are TRBV4-3 and TRBJ2-3; 7 bases agree with TRBD1. J gave up 0 bases and V 0 bases, and 9 bases lay outside the gene matches. CDR3 length: 18 amino acids. Germline values: CDR1 LGHNA, CDR2 YSLEER. The CDR3 is CASSQDRTGESSTDTQYF. CDR3 coding DNA: TGCGCCAGCAGCCAAGATAGGACAGGCGAATCTAGCACAGATACGCAGTATTTT.

This clonotype was counted between two and nine times. V usage is TRBV27 and J usage is TRBJ1-1; TRBD1 agrees at 8 bases. V trimming: 2 bases; J trimming: 9 bases; junction bases outside the gene matches: 2. CDR3 length equals 12 residues. CDR1 is MNHEY, CDR2 SMNVEV, per germline (reference sequence). The CDR3 DNA reads as TGTGCCAGCAGTTTACTCAGGGGGCAAGCTTTCTTT. Its translation is CASSLLRGQAFF.

This clonotype was found a few times. V usage is TRBV6-5 and J usage is TRBJ1-2; the D is unclear. Trimming removed 6 bases from V and 2 bases from J, with 10 bases in between. Germline CDR1 is MNHEY and CDR2 is SVGAGI. The length of the CDR3 is 13 residues. CDR3 amino acids: CASRPNANYGYTF. For the CDR3, the DNA is TGTGCCAGCAGGCCAAATGCCAACTATGGCTACACCTTC.

The sample holds a few counts of this clonotype. The rearrangement links TRBV11-3 to TRBJ2-1; TRBD2 aligns across 8 bases. Losses at the gene ends were 3 bases for V and 4 bases for J; bases not matched to a gene: 8. This CDR3 is built from 16 residues. Looked up from germline, CDR1 is SGHNT and CDR2 is YENEEA. CDR3 in DNA: TGTGCCAGCAGCTTCATTCGATTAGCGGGGTACAATGAGCAGTTCTTC. Translated, it gives CASSFIRLAGYNEQFF.

Only a few counts were recorded for this clonotype. This chain uses TRBV29-1 with TRBJ2-5; the match to TRBD2 covers 14 bases. The CDR3 totals 14 residues. V was clipped by 6 bases and J by 1 base; unmatched bases: 1. From germline, CDR1 is SQVTM and CDR2 ANQGSEA. Here the CDR3 DNA reads TGCAGCGTGGGGACTAGCGGGAGCCAAGAGACCCAGTACTTC. Translating gives CSVGTSGSQETQYF.

This clonotype has just a few counts. The chain employs TRBV11-2 and TRBJ1-1, with unresolved D. Trimming pared 0 bases from V and 8 bases from J, leaving 10 bases between. Germline V CDR1 and CDR2: SGHAT, FQNNGV. The CDR3 has 13 residues. The CDR3 loop reads CASSLDPTSEAFF. Written as DNA, the CDR3 is TGTGCCAGCAGCTTAGATCCTACTTCAGAAGCTTTCTTT.

The chain joins TRBV15 to TRBJ1-5; TRBD1 is a possible D gene (5 bases). Deletions cut 0 bases from V and 7 bases from J, with 16 bases between. This CDR3 has 16 amino acids. CDR1 is LNHNV, CDR2 YYDKDF, per germline (reference sequence). Written as DNA, the CDR3 is TGTGCCACCAGCAGAGATAGGGACCGGTCCGGACAGCCCCAGCATTTT. Its translation is CATSRDRDRSGQPQHF. The full variable domain, with the rest looked up from reference TRBV15 and TRBJ1-5, is DAMVIQNPRYQVTQFGKPVTLSCSQTLNHNVMYWYQQKSSQAPKLLFHYYDKDFNNEADTPDNFQSRRPNTSFCFLDIRSPGLGDTAMYLCATSRDRDRSGQPQHFGDGTRLSIL.

This clonotype was observed a handful of times. The V gene is TRBV29-1, the J gene TRBJ2-5; the D is unclear. Germline assignment: CDR1 SQVTM and CDR2 ANQGSEA. Deletions cut 7 bases from V and 1 base from J, with 13 bases between. The CDR3 is 13 amino acids. CDR3 nucleotides: TGCAGCGCCTCCTACCATCCCCAAGAGACCCAGTACTTC. This gives the protein CSASYHPQETQYF.

This chain links TRBV7-3 with TRBJ1-1; D unresolved. V lost 4 bases and J 4 bases, leaving 13 bases between the germline ends. Per germline, CDR1 SGHTA and CDR2 FQGTGA. This CDR3 has 14 amino acids. This CDR3 is CASSYSPMSTEAFF. The CDR3 DNA reads as TGTGCCAGCAGCTACAGCCCGATGAGCACTGAAGCTTTCTTT.

J is TRBJ2-1 and V is TRBV4-1; the D gene is possibly TRBD2 (5 bases). V lost 3 bases, J lost 7 bases, and 10 bases lay in between. Germline V gene data show CDR1 as MGHRA and CDR2 as YSYEKL. The CDR3 runs to 13 residues. DNA for the CDR3: TGCGCCAGCAGCCACCCACTAGTGAATGAGCAGTTCTTC. Its translation is CASSHPLVNEQFF.

The CDR3 loop is CSVTGTGGGSYNEQYF. CDR3 coding DNA: TGCAGCGTGACGGGGACAGGGGGAGGCTCCTACAATGAGCAGTACTTC. The gene calls are TRBV29-1 and TRBJ2-1; 11 bases are shared with TRBD1. The end of the DNA fits TRBJ2-7 better, so the J call may be wrong. The CDR3 covers 16 residues. Germline lookup yields CDR1 SQVTM and CDR2 ANQGSEA.

This clonotype showed up just a few times. The chain is built from TRBV7-9 and TRBJ1-4; possible D gene TRBD1, 6 bases. The germline gives CDR1 SEHNR, CDR2 FQNEAQ (reference sequence). V dropped 5 bases and J dropped 8 bases, with 15 bases sitting between them. CDR3 length: 14 residues. CDR3 loop: CASSATGFAEKLFF. DNA of the CDR3: TGTGCCAGCAGCGCAACAGGGTTTGCGGAAAAACTGTTTTTT.

This clonotype was counted only a few times. The CDR3 bases are TGTGCCAGCAGCTTCGGGGACAGAGAGACCCAGTACTTC. Amino acid sequence: CASSFGDRETQYF. This chain uses TRBV11-2 with TRBJ2-5; 7 bases are a match to TRBD1. The CDR3 spans 13 residues. V trimming: 3 bases; J trimming: 4 bases; junction bases outside the gene matches: 2. Looked up from germline, CDR1 is SGHAT and CDR2 is FQNNGV.

This chain uses TRBV29-1 with TRBJ1-1; maybe TRBD1 (6 bases). With 4 bases removed from V and 0 bases from J, the gap between germline ends came to 15 bases. From germline, CDR1 is SQVTM and CDR2 ANQGSEA. The CDR3 consists of 15 residues. In DNA, the CDR3 is TGCAGCGTTGCGCAGGGTGGGGGCATGAACACTGAAGCTTTCTTT. Its translation is CSVAQGGGMNTEAFF.

This rearrangement joins TRBV7-9 to TRBJ1-2; a possible D gene is TRBD1 (5 bases). There are 14 residues in the CDR3. CDR1 SEHNR and CDR2 FQNEAQ come from the germline V gene (reference sequence). V was cut by 5 bases and J by 3 bases, with 13 bases left in between. This chain's CDR3 is CASSPQGEYYGYTF. The CDR3 nucleotides read TGTGCCAGCAGCCCGCAAGGGGAATACTATGGCTACACCTTC. The variable domain in full, with the rest retrieved from reference TRBV7-9 and TRBJ1-2, is DTGVSQNPRHKITKRGQNVTFRCDPISEHNRLYWYRQTLGQGPEFLTYFQNEAQLEKSRLLSDRFSAERPKGSFSTLEIQRTEQGDSAMYLCASSPQGEYYGYTFGSGTRLTVV.

V gene TRBV6-2 or TRBV6-3 combines with J gene TRBJ2-3; 8 nucleotides agree with TRBD2. This CDR3 has 17 amino acids. Germline V lookup: CDR1 MNHEY, CDR2 SVGEGT. The V gene end was trimmed by 0 bases and the J gene end by 2 bases; junction bases not matched to a gene: 7. DNA for the CDR3: TGTGCCAGCAGTTACTCGAGAGGGACTAGTTCCACAGATACGCAGTATTTT. Amino acids: CASSYSRGTSSTDTQYF.

This clonotype turned up a few times. The rearrangement joins TRBV7-2 to TRBJ2-1; D is undetermined. Germline V gives CDR1 SGHTA, CDR2 FQGNSA. V was clipped by 1 base and J by 10 bases, with 8 bases between them. This CDR3 contains 12 residues. The CDR3: CASSLGGQEQFF. CDR3 sequence (DNA): TGTGCCAGCAGCTTAGGTGGGCAAGAGCAGTTCTTC.

The table lists this clonotype with a count of one. This rearrangement joins TRBV7-9 to TRBJ2-1; possible D gene TRBD2, 6 bases. The ends were cut back, 2 bases at V and 4 bases at J, with 12 bases in the middle. The CDR3 length is 15 residues. Per germline, CDR1 SEHNR and CDR2 FQNEAQ (reference sequence). The CDR3 nucleotides read TGTGCCAGCAGCTTACCGGCGGGACGGTACAATGAGCAGTTCTTC. It is translated as CASSLPAGRYNEQFF.

This chain links TRBV6-6 with TRBJ2-7, with no clear D. The V gene lost 6 bases and the J gene lost 7 bases, with 13 bases spanning the gap. CDR3 length: 12 amino acids. The germline gives CDR1 MNHNY, CDR2 SVGAGI (reference sequence). The CDR3 DNA reads as TGTGCCAGCAGGCGCACCTCTTGGGAGCAGTACTTC. Encoded protein: CASRRTSWEQYF.

The chain recombines TRBV5-1 with TRBJ2-1; D gene unclear. V lost 0 bases, J lost 5 bases, and 9 bases lay in between. This CDR3 spans 14 amino acids. CDR1 is SGHRS and CDR2 is YFSETQ in the germline V gene. DNA for the CDR3: TGCGCCAGCAGCTTGGGGCAGACCCACAATGAGCAGTTCTTC. The encoded protein is CASSLGQTHNEQFF. The full variable domain, in which reference TRBV5-1 and TRBJ2-1 provide the parts outside the CDR3, is KAGVTQTPRYLIKTRGQQVTLSCSPISGHRSVSWYQQTPGQGLQFLFEYFSETQRNKGNFPGRFSGRQFSNSRSEMNVSTLELGDSALYLCASSLGQTHNEQFFGPGTRLTVL.

The J gene is TRBJ1-5, the V gene TRBV20-1; 8 bases line up with TRBD1. Germline CDR1 DFQATT, CDR2 SNEGSKA (reference sequence). J gave up 3 bases and V 6 bases, and 10 bases lay outside the gene matches. The length of the CDR3 is 15 residues. The CDR3 nucleotides are TGCAGTGCAACGACAGGGGTGGGGCCCAATCAGCCCCAGCATTTT. Translating gives CSATTGVGPNQPQHF.

This chain connects TRBV7-2 to TRBJ2-2; 9 bases are a match to TRBD2. This CDR3 is 16 amino acids long. V lost 3 bases, J lost 2 bases, and 4 bases stayed unmatched. Germline V gives CDR1 SGHTA, CDR2 FQGNSA. CDR3 loop: CASSLTGTSNTGELFF. In DNA form, the CDR3 reads TGTGCCAGCAGCTTGACCGGGACTAGCAACACCGGGGAGCTGTTTTTT.

This clonotype appeared a few times. J is TRBJ2-1 and V is TRBV6-1; D not certain. Germline CDR1 MNHNS, CDR2 SASEGT. Trimming left V 5 bases short and J 7 bases short, with 15 bases between. This CDR3 is built from 14 residues. CDR3 sequence (DNA): TGTGCCAGCAGTAAGCTAGAAGTCCGGAATGAGCAGTTCTTC. Its translation is CASSKLEVRNEQFF.

The sample holds a few counts of this clonotype. V is TRBV3-1 and J is TRBJ1-2, with 9 bases lining up with TRBD1. This CDR3 is built from 15 residues. J lost 8 bases, V lost 2 bases, and 9 bases had no gene match. CDR1 and CDR2 from the germline V gene are LGHDT and YNNKEL (reference sequence). Here the CDR3 DNA reads TGTGCCAGCAGCCAAAGGGGACAGGGAGGAAGCGGCTACACCTTC. Encoded protein: CASSQRGQGGSGYTF.

V and J are TRBV14 and TRBJ2-1; maybe TRBD2 (5 bases). The J call is in doubt because the DNA end fits TRBJ2-7 better. Germline values: CDR1 SGHDN, CDR2 FVKESK. The CDR3 sequence is 16 residues long. CDR3 DNA sequence: TGTGCCAGCAGCCCTAACGTTGGGAGCTCCTACAATGAGCAGTACTTC. Residues: CASSPNVGSSYNEQYF.

The chain combines TRBV4-1 with TRBJ2-2; D is ambiguous. Trimming stripped 0 bases from V and 4 bases from J, with 9 bases between. The CDR3 totals 15 residues. Per germline, CDR1 MGHRA and CDR2 YSYEKL. This CDR3 reads CASSQERIGTGELFF. CDR3 nucleotides: TGCGCCAGCAGCCAAGAGAGGATTGGCACCGGGGAGCTGTTTTTT.